This T cell receptor (beta chain) was captured by sequencing in a study of blood T cell repertoires in COVID-19. Study information: T cells, B-cell-depleted T cells, or PBMCs supplied cDNA or gDNA.

TCRdb's table, derived via immunoSEQ multiplex PCR, lists solely in-frame clones and lacks some. The data contain 90,000 to 100,000 clones, about 85% of them singletons. Sequencing was done on a sample of peripheral blood. The receptor was isolated from a man older than 75 with acute or convalescent COVID-19.

In nucleotides, the CDR3 is TGTGCCAGCAGTTCTAACCCGGGACTAGCGGCCTACAATGAGCAGTTCTTC. Its protein product is CASSSNPGLAAYNEQFF. The rearrangement links TRBV27 to TRBJ2-1, with TRBD2 identical over 11 bases. V lost 4 bases and J lost 2; bases outside the gene matches: 7. The germline V gene has CDR1 MNHEY and CDR2 SMNVEV (reference sequence). The CDR3 spans 17 residues.